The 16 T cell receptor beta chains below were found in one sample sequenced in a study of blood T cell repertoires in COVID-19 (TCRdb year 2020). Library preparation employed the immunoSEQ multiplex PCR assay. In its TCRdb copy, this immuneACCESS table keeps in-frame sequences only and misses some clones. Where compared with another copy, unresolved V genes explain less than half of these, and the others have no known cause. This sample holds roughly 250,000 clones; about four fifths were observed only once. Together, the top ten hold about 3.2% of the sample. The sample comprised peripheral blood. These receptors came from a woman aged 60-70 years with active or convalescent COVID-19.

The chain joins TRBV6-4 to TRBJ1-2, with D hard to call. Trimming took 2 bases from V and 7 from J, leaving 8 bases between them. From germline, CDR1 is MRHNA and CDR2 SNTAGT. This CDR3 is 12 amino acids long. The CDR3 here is CASSDGSGGYTF. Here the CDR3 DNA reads TGTGCCAGCAGTGACGGGAGTGGTGGCTACACCTTC.

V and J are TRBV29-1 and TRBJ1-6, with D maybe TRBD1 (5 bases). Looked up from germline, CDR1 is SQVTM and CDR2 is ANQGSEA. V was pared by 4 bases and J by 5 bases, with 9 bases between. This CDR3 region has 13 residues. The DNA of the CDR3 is TGCAGCGTTGGACAGTCCAATAATTCACCCCTCCACTTT. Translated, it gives CSVGQSNNSPLHF. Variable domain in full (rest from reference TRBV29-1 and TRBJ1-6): SAVISQKPSRDICQRGTSLTIQCQVDSQVTMMFWYRQQPGQSLTLIATANQGSEATYESGFVIDKFPISRPNLTFSTLTVSNMSPEDSSIYLCSVGQSNNSPLHFGNGTRLTVT.

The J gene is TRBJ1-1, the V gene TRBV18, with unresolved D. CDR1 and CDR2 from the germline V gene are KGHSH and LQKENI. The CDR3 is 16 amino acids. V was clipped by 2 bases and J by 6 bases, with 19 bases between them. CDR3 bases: TGTGCCAGCTCACCAAGGGAGAGCTTGGGGTCGGCTGAAGCTTTCTTT. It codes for CASSPRESLGSAEAFF.

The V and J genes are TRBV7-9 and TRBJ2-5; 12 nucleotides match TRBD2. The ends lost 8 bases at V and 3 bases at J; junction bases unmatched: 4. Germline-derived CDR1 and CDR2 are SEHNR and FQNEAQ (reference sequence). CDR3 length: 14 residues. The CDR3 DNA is TGTGCCAGCCTAAGGACTAGCGGGGAAGAGACCCAGTACTTC. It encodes CASLRTSGEETQYF.

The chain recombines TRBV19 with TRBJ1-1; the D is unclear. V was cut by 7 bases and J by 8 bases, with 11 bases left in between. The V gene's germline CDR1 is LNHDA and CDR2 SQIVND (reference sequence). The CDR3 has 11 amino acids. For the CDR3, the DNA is TGTGCCAGTACCATCCGGGAGGAAGCTTTCTTT. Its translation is CASTIREEAFF.

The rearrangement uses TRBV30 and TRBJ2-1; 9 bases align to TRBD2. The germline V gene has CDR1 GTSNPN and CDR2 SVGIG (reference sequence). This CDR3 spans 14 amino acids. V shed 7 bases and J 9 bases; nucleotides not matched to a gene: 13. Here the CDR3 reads CALMTGGGASEQFF. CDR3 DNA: TGTGCCTTGATGACTGGCGGGGGGGCCAGTGAGCAGTTCTTC.

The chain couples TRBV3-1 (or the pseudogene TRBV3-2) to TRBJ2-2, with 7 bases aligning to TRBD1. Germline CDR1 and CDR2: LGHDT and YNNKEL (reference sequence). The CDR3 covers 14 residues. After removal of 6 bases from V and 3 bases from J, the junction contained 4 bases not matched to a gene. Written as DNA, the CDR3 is TGTGCCAGCAGTGACAGGGTGGACACCGGGGAGCTGTTTTTT. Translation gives CASSDRVDTGELFF.

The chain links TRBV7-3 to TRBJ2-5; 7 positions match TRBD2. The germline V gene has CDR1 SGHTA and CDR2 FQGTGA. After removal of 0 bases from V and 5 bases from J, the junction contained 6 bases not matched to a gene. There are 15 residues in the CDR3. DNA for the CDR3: TGTGCCAGCAGCTTAACGATGGGAGGGAGGGAGACCCAGTACTTC. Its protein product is CASSLTMGGRETQYF. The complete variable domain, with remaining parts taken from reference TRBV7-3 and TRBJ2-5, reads GAGVSQTPSNKVTEKGKYVELRCDPISGHTALYWYRQSLGQGPEFLIYFQGTGAADDSGLPNDRFFAVRPEGSVSTLKIQRTERGDSAVYLCASSLTMGGRETQYFGPGTRLLVL.

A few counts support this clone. The CDR3 nucleotides are TGTGCCAGCAGCCCCCCGGGGGGGACCGGGGAGCTGTTTTTT. Encoded protein: CASSPPGGTGELFF. The chain carries TRBV7-2 and TRBJ2-2; 8 nucleotides agree with TRBD2. Germline CDR1 is SGHTA and CDR2 is FQGNSA. This CDR3 is built from 14 residues. V lost 5 bases to trimming and J lost 5 bases; unmatched junction nucleotides: 4.

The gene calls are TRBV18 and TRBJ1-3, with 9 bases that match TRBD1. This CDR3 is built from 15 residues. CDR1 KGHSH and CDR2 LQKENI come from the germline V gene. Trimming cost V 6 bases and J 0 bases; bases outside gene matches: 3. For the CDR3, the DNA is TGTGCCAGCTCTATGGGACAGGGCTCTGGAAACACCATATATTTT. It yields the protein CASSMGQGSGNTIYF.

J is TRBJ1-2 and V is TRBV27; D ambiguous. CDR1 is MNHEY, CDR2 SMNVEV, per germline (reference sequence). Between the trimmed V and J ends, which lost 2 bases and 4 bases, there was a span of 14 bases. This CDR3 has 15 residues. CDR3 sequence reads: CASSLRRGPSYGYTF. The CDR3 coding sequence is TGTGCCAGCAGTTTAAGGCGCGGGCCTTCCTATGGCTACACCTTC.

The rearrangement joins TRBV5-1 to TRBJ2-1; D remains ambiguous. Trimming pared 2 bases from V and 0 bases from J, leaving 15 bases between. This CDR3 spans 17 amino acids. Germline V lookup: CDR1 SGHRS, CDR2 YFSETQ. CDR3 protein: CASSLDVVGVSYNEQFF. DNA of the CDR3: TGCGCCAGCAGCTTAGACGTCGTTGGAGTCTCCTACAATGAGCAGTTCTTC.

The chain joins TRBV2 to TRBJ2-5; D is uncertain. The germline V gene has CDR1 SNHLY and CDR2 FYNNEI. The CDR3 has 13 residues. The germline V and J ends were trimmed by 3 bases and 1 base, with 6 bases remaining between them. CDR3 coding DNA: TGTGCCAGCAGTGATATTGTCCAAGAGACCCAGTACTTC. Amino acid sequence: CASSDIVQETQYF.

CDR3 nucleotide sequence: TGTGCCAGCAGAGGACAGGGTGTCACCTATAATTCACCCCTCCACTTT. Translated: CASRGQGVTYNSPLHF. V is TRBV6-6 and J is TRBJ1-6; 8 bases fit TRBD1. Trimming took 6 bases from V and 2 from J; bases not matched to a gene: 6. This CDR3 region has 16 residues. Looked up from germline, CDR1 is MNHNY and CDR2 is SVGAGI (reference sequence).

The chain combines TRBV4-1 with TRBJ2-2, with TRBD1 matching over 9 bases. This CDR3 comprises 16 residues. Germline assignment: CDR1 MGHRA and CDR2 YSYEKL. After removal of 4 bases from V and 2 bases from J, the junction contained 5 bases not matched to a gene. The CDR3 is CASSLYRGHNTGELFF. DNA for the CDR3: TGCGCCAGCAGCCTCTACAGGGGGCATAACACCGGGGAGCTGTTTTTT.

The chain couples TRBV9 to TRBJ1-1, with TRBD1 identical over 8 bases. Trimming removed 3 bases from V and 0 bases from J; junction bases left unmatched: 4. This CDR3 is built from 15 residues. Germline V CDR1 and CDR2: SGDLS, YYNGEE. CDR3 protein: CASSGTGSMNTEAFF. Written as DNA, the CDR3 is TGTGCCAGCAGCGGGACAGGGTCCATGAACACTGAAGCTTTCTTT.